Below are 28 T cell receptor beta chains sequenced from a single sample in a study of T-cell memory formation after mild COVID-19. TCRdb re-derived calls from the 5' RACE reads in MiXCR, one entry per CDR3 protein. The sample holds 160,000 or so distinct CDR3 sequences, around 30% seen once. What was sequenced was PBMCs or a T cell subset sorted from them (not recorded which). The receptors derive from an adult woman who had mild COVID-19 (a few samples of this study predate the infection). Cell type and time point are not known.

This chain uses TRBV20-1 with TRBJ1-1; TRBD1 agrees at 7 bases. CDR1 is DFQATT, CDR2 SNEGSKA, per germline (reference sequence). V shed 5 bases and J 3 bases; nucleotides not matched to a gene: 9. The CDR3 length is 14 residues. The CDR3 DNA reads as TGCAGTGCTGACTACAGGGGTGGGTACACTGAAGCTTTCTTT. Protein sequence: CSADYRGGYTEAFF.

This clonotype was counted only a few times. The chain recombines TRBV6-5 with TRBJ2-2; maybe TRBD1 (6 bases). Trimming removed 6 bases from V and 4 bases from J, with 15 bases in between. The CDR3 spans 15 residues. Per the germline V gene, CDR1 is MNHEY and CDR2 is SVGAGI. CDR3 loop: CASSPAGVGTGELFF. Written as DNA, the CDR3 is TGTGCCAGCAGCCCCGCAGGGGTGGGCACCGGGGAGCTGTTTTTT.

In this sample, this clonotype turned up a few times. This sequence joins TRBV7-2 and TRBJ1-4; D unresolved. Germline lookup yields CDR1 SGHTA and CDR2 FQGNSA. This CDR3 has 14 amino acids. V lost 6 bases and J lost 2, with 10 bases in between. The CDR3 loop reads CASRFDMTNEKLFF. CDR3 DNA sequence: TGTGCCAGCAGATTTGACATGACTAATGAAAAACTGTTTTTT.

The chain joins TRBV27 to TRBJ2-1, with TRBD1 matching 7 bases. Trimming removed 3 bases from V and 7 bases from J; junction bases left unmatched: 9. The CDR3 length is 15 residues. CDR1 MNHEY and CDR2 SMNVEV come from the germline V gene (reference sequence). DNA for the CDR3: TGTGCCAGCAGTTTCTTCCGGGACAGACAGAATGAGCAGTTCTTC. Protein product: CASSFFRDRQNEQFF.

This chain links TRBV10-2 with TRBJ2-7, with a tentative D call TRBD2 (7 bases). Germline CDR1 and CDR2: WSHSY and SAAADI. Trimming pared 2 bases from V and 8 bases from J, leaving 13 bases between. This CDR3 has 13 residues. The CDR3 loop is CASSETRGGQQYF. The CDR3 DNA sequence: TGCGCCAGCAGTGAGACAAGGGGGGGACAGCAGTACTTC.

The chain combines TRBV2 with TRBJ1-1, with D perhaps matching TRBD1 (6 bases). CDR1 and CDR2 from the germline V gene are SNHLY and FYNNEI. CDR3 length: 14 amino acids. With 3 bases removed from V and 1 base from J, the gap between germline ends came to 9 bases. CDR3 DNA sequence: TGTGCCAGCAGTGATCCGGGGGCGAACACTGAAGCTTTCTTT. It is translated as CASSDPGANTEAFF.

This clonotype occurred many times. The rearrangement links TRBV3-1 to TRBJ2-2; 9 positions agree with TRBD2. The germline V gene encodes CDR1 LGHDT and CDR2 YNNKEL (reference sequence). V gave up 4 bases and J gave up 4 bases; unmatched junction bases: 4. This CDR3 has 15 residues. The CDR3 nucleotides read TGTGCCAGCAGCCCGGGACTAGCCCGCACCGGGGAGCTGTTTTTT. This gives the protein CASSPGLARTGELFF.

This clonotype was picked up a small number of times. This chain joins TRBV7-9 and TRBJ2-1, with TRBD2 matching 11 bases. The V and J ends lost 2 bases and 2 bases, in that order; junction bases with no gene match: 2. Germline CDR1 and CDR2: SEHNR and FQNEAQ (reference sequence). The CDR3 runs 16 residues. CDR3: CASSLTSGSTYNEQFF. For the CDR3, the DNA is TGTGCCAGCAGCTTAACTAGCGGGAGTACCTACAATGAGCAGTTCTTC.

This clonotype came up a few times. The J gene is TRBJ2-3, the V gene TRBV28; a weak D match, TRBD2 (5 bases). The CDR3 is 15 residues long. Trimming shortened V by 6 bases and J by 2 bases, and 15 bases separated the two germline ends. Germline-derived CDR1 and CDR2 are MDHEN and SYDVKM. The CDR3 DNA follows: TGTGCCAGCAGGTCTGGACTCCACTCCACAGATACGCAGTATTTT. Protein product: CASRSGLHSTDTQYF.

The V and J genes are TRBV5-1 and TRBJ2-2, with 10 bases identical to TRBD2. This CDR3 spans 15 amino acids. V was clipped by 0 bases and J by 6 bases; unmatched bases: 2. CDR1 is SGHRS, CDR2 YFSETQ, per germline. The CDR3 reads CASSLVLAGAGELFF. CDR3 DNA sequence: TGCGCCAGCAGCTTGGTGCTAGCGGGGGCCGGGGAGCTGTTTTTT.

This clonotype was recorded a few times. This CDR3 is CASSDRRDSLETQYF. In nucleotides, the CDR3 is TGTGCCAGCAGTGACCGACGGGACAGCTTAGAGACCCAGTACTTC. The chain carries TRBV25-1 and TRBJ2-5; TRBD1 matches 7 bases. Germline V CDR1 and CDR2: MGHDK, SYGVNS. The CDR3 is made up of 15 amino acids. The ends lost 3 bases at V and 4 bases at J; junction bases unmatched: 8. Together with reference TRBV25-1 and TRBJ2-5, the CDR3 gives the full variable domain: EADIYQTPRYLVIGTGKKITLECSQTMGHDKMYWYQQDPGMELHLIHYSYGVNSTEKGDLSSESTVSRIRTEHFPLTLESARPSHTSQYLCASSDRRDSLETQYFGPGTRLLVL.

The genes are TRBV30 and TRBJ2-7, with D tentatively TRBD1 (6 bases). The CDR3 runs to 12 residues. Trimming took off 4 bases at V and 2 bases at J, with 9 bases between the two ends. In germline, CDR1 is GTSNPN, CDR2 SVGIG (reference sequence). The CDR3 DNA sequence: TGTGCCTGGACGGACAGCGCCTACGAGCAGTACTTC. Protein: CAWTDSAYEQYF.

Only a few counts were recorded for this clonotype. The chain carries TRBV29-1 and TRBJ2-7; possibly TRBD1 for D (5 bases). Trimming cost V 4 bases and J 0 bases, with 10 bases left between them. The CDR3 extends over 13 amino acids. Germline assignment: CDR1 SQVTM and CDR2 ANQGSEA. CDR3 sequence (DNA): TGCAGCGTTGGCCCTGACAGCTCCTACGAGCAGTACTTC. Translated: CSVGPDSSYEQYF.

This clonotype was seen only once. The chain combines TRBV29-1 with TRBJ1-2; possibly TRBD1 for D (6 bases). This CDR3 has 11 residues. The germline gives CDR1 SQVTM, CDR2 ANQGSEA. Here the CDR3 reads CILGGSYGYTF. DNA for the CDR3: TGCATCCTAGGGGGAAGCTATGGCTACACCTTC.

In DNA, the CDR3 is TGTGCCACCAGCAGGACTAGCGGGGCTGTTCGCGAGCAGTACTTC. It translates to CATSRTSGAVREQYF. The V call is TRBV15, the J call TRBJ2-7, with 11 nucleotides matching TRBD2. The CDR3 extends over 15 amino acids. CDR1 and CDR2 from the germline V gene are LNHNV and YYDKDF (reference sequence). V was pared by 3 bases and J by 6 bases, with 7 bases of the junction left unmatched. Full variable domain (missing parts from reference TRBV15 and TRBJ2-7): DAMVIQNPRYQVTQFGKPVTLSCSQTLNHNVMYWYQQKSSQAPKLLFHYYDKDFNNEADTPDNFQSRRPNTSFCFLDIRSPGLGDTAMYLCATSRTSGAVREQYFGPGTRLTVT.

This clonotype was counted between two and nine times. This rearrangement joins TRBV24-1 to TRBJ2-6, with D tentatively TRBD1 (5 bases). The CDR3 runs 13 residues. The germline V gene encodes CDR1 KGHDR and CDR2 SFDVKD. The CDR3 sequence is CASQGSGANVLTF. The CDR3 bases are TGTGCTTCTCAGGGCTCTGGGGCCAACGTCCTGACTTTC.

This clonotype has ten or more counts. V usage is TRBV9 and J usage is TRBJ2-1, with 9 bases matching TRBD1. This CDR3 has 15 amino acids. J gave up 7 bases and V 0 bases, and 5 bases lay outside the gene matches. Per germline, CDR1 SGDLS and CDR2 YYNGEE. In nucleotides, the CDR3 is TGTGCCAGCAGCGTAGATGGACAGGGGAGGAATGAGCAGTTCTTC. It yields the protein CASSVDGQGRNEQFF. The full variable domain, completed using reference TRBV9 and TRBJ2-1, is DSGVTQTPKHLITATGQRVTLRCSPRSGDLSVYWYQQSLDQGLQFLIQYYNGEERAKGNILERFSAQQFPDLHSELNLSSLELGDSALYFCASSVDGQGRNEQFFGPGTRLTVL.

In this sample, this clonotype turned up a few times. For the CDR3, the DNA is TGTGCCAGCAGCTTCTCGTCGACAGGGCGAGGTGAAAAACTGTTTTTT. As protein: CASSFSSTGRGEKLFF. The chain carries TRBV7-9 and TRBJ1-4; 7 bases are a match to TRBD1. The length of the CDR3 is 16 residues. Germline V CDR1 and CDR2: SEHNR, FQNEAQ (reference sequence). The V gene end was trimmed by 3 bases and the J gene end by 7 bases; junction bases not matched to a gene: 11.

In DNA, the CDR3 is TGTGCCAGCAGTTACTGGAACCTAGCGGGAGATGCATTGGGCGAGCAGTACTTC. Translation gives CASSYWNLAGDALGEQYF. The chain recombines TRBV6-5 with TRBJ2-7; the match to TRBD2 covers 10 bases. Looked up from germline, CDR1 is MNHEY and CDR2 is SVGAGI. V gave up 1 base and J gave up 6 bases; unmatched junction bases: 15. This CDR3 region has 18 residues.

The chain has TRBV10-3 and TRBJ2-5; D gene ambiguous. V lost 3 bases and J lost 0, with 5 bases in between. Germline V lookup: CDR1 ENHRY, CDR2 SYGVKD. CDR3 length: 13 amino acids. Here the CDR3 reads CAISEDNQETQYF. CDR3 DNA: TGTGCCATCAGTGAAGACAACCAAGAGACCCAGTACTTC.

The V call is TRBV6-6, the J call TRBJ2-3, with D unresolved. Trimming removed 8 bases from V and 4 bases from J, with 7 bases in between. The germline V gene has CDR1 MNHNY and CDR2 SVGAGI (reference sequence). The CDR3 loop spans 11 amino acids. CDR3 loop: CASGLADTQYF. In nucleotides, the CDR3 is TGTGCCAGCGGTCTCGCAGATACGCAGTATTTT.

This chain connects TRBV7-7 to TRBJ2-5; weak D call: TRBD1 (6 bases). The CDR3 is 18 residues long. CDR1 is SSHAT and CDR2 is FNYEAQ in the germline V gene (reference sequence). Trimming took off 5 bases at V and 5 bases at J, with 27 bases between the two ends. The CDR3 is CASSPLTMNGARGETQYF. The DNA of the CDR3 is TGTGCCAGCAGCCCCTTGACTATGAATGGGGCCAGGGGCGAGACCCAGTACTTC.

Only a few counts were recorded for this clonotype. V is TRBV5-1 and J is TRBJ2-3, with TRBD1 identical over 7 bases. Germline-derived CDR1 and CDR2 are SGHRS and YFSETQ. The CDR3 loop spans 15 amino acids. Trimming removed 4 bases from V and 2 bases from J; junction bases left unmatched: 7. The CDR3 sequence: CASSTGQTITDTQYF. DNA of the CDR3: TGCGCCAGCAGCACGGGACAGACGATCACAGATACGCAGTATTTT.

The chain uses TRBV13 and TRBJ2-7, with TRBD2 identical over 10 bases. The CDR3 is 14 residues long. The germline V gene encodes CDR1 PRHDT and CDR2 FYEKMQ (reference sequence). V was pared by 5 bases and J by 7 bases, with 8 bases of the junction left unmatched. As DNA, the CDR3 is TGTGCCAGCAGCAGAGCGGGAGGGCCGGTTGAGCAGTACTTC. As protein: CASSRAGGPVEQYF. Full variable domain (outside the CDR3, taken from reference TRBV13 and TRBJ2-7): AAGVIQSPRHLIKEKRETATLKCYPIPRHDTVYWYQQGPGQDPQFLISFYEKMQSDKGSIPDRFSAQQFSDYHSELNMSSLELGDSALYFCASSRAGGPVEQYFGPGTRLTVT.

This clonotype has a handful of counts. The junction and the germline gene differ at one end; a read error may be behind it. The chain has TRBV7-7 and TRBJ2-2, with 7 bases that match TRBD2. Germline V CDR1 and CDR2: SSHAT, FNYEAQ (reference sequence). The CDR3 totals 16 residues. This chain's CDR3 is CASSLLPGGETGELFF. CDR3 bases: TGTGCTAGCAGCTTATTACCGGGAGGAGAGACCGGGGAGCTGTTTTTT.

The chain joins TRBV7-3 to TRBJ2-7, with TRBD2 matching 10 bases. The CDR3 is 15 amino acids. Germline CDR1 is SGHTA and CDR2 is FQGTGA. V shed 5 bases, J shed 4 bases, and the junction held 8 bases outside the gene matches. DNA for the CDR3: TGTGCCAGCAGCCAACAAGGACTAGCGGTTTACGAGCAGTACTTC. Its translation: CASSQQGLAVYEQYF.

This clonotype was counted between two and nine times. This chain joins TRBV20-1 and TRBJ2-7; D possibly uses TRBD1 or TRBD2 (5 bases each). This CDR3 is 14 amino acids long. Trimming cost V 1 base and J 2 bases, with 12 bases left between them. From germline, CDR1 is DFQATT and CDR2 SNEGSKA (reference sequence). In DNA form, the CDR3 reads TGCAGTGCTAGAGGGGTCCGGGACGCCTACGAGCAGTACTTC. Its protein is CSARGVRDAYEQYF.

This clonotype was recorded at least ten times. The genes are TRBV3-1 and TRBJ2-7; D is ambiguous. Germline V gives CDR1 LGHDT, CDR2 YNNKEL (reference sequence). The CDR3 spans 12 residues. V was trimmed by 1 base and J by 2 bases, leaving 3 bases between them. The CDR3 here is CASSQGPYEQYF. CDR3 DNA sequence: TGTGCCAGCAGCCAAGGCCCCTACGAGCAGTACTTC.